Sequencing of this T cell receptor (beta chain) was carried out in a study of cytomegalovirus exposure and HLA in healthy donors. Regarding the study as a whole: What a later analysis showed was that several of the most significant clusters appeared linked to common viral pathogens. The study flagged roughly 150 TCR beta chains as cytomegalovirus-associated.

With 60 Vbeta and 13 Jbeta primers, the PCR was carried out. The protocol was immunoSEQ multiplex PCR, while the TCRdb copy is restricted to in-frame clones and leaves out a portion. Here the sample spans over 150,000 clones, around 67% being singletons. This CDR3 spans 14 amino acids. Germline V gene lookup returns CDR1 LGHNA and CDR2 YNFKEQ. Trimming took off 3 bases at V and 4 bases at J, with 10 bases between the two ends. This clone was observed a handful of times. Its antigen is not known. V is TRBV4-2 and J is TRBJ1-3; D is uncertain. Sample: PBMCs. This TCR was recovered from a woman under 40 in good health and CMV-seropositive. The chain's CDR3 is CASSHDTAGNTIYF. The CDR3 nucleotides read TGTGCCAGCAGCCATGATACAGCAGGAAACACCATATATTTT.